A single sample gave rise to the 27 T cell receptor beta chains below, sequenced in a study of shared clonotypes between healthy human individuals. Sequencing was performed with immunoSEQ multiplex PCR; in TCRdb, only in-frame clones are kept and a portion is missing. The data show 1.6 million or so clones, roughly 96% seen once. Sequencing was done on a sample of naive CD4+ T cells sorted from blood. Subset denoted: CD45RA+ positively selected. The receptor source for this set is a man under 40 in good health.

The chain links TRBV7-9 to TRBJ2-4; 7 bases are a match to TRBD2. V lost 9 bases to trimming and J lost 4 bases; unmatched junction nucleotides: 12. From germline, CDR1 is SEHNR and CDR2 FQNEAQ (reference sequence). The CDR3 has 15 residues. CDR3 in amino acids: CARGGLAELKNIQYF. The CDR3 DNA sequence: TGTGCCAGAGGAGGCCTAGCGGAACTTAAAAACATTCAGTACTTC.

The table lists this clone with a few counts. The CDR3 DNA is TGTGCCAGCAGCCCGGCCTTCTCCTACGAGCAGTACTTC. Encoded protein: CASSPAFSYEQYF. V gene TRBV11-2 combines with J gene TRBJ2-7; D gene uncertain. The CDR3 runs 13 residues. Trimming shortened V by 5 bases and J by 0 bases, and 8 bases separated the two germline ends. Germline CDR1 is SGHAT and CDR2 is FQNNGV.

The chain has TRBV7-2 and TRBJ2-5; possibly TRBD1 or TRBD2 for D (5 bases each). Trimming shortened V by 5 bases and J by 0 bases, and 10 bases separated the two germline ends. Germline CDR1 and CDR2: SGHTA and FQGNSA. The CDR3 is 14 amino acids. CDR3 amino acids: CASSPPGHQETQYF. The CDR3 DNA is TGTGCCAGCAGCCCCCCGGGACACCAAGAGACCCAGTACTTC.

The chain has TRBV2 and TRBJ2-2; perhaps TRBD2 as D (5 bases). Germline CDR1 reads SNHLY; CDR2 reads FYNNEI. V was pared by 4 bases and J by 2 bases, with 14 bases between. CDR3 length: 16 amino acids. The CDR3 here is CASSVGGLTNTGELFF. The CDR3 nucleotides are TGTGCCAGCAGTGTGGGCGGACTGACAAACACCGGGGAGCTGTTTTTT. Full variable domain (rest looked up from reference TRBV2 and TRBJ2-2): EPEVTQTPSHQVTQMGQEVILRCVPISNHLYFYWYRQILGQKVEFLVSFYNNEISEKSEIFDDQFSVERPDGSNFTLKIRSTKLEDSAMYFCASSVGGLTNTGELFFGEGSRLTVL.

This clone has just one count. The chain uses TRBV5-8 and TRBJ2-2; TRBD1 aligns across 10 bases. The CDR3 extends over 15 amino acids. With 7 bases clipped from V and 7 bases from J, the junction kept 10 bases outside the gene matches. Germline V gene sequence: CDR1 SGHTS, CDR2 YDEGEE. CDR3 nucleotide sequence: TGTGCCAGCGGGACCGGGACAGGGGCCTTCGGGGAGCTGTTTTTT. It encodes CASGTGTGAFGELFF. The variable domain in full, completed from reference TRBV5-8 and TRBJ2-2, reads EAGVTQSPTHLIKTRGQQATLRCSPISGHTSVYWYQQALGLGLQFLLWYDEGEERNRGNFPPRFSGRQFPNYSSELNVNALELEDSALYLCASGTGTGAFGELFFGEGSRLTVL.

The CDR3 DNA follows: TGTGCCTGGAGCCCCAAGGGGCCACGGGGTGAAAAACTGTTTTTT. Translation gives CAWSPKGPRGEKLFF. The chain has TRBV30 and TRBJ1-4, with D perhaps matching TRBD1 (5 bases). V gave up 3 bases and J gave up 7 bases, with 18 bases separating them. The length of the CDR3 is 15 residues. Germline CDR1 reads GTSNPN; CDR2 reads SVGIG (reference sequence).

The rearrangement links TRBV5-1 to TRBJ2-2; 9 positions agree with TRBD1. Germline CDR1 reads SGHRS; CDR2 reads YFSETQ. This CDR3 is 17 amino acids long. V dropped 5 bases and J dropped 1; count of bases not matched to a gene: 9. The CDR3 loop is CASSQKQGALNTGELFF. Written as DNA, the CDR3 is TGCGCCAGCAGTCAAAAACAGGGGGCATTGAACACCGGGGAGCTGTTTTTT.

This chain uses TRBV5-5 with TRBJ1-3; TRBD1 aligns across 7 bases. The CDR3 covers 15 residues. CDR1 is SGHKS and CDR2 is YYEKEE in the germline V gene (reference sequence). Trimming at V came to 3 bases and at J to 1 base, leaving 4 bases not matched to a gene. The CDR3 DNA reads TGTGCCAGCAGCTCGCAGGGGGGATCTGGAAACACCATATATTTT. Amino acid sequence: CASSSQGGSGNTIYF.

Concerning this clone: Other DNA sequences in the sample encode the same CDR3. The CDR3 sequence: CASSGGLANTGELFF. For the CDR3, the DNA is TGTGCCAGTAGTGGGGGACTAGCAAACACCGGGGAGCTGTTTTTT. J is TRBJ2-2 and V is TRBV19; 9 nucleotides agree with TRBD2. CDR1 and CDR2 (germline): LNHDA, SQIVND (reference sequence). V lost 5 bases and J lost 2; bases outside the gene matches: 3. The CDR3 is made up of 15 amino acids.

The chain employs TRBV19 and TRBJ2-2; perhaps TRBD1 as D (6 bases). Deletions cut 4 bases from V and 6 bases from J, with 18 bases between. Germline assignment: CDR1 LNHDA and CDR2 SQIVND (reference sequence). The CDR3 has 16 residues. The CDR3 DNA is TGTGCCAGTAGTACTAAAACAGTACAGGGCCCCGGGGAGCTGTTTTTT. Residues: CASSTKTVQGPGELFF. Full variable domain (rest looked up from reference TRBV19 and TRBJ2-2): DGGITQSPKYLFRKEGQNVTLSCEQNLNHDAMYWYRQDPGQGLRLIYYSQIVNDFQKGDIAEGYSVSREKKESFPLTVTSAQKNPTAFYLCASSTKTVQGPGELFFGEGSRLTVL.

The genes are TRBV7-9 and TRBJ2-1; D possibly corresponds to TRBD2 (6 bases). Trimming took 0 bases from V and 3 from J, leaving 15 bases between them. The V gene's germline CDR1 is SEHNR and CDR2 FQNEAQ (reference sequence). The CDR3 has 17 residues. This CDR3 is CASSLATGGRDYNEQFF. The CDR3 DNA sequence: TGTGCCAGCAGCTTAGCGACTGGGGGGAGAGACTACAATGAGCAGTTCTTC. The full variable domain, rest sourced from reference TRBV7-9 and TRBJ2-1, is DTGVSQNPRHKITKRGQNVTFRCDPISEHNRLYWYRQTLGQGPEFLTYFQNEAQLEKSRLLSDRFSAERPKGSFSTLEIQRTEQGDSAMYLCASSLATGGRDYNEQFFGPGTRLTVL.

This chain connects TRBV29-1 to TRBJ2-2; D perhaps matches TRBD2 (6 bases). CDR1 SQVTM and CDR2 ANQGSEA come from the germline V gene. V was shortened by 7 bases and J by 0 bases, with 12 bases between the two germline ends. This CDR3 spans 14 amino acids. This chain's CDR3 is CSARAGTNTGELFF. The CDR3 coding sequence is TGCAGCGCCCGGGCGGGGACGAACACCGGGGAGCTGTTTTTT.

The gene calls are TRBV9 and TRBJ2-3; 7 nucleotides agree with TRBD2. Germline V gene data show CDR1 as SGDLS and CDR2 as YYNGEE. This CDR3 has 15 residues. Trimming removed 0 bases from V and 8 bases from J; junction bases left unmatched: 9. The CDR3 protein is CASSVAVRDYFTQYF. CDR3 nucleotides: TGTGCCAGCAGCGTAGCTGTAAGGGACTACTTTACGCAGTATTTT.

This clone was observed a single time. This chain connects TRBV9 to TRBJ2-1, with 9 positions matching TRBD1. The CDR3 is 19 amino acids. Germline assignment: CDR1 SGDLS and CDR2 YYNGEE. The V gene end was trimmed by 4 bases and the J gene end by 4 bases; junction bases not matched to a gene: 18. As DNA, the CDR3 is TGTGCCAGCAGCCCCAACCCCCCGAACAGGGGGCCTATGTACAATGAGCAGTTCTTC. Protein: CASSPNPPNRGPMYNEQFF.

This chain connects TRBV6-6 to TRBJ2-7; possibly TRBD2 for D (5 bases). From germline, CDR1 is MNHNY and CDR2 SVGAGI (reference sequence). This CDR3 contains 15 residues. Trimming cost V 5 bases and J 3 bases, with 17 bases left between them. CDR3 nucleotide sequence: TGTGCCAGCAGTGACCGGGATCGCATACACTACGAGCAGTACTTC. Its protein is CASSDRDRIHYEQYF.

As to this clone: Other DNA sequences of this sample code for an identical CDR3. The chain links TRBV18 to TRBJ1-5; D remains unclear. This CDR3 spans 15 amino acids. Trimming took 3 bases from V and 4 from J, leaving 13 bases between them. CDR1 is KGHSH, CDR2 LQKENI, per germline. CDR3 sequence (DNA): TGTGCCAGCTCACCGGTGGCGGGTAGTAATCAGCCCCAGCATTTT. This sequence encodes CASSPVAGSNQPQHF.

The CDR3 reads CASSLKTGEEIYGYTF. As DNA, the CDR3 is TGTGCCAGCAGCTTAAAAACAGGGGAAGAGATATATGGCTACACCTTC. This rearrangement joins TRBV7-2 to TRBJ1-2, with 7 bases matching TRBD1. Trimming took 2 bases from V and 5 from J; bases not matched to a gene: 11. This CDR3 region has 16 residues. Germline CDR1 SGHTA, CDR2 FQGNSA.

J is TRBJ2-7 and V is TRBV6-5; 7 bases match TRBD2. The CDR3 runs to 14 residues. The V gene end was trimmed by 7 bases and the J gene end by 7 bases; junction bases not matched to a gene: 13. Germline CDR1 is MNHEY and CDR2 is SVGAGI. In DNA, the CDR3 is TGTGCCAGCAACCACCGGGACTACCTACGAGAGCAGTACTTC. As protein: CASNHRDYLREQYF.

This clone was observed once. CDR3 sequence reads: CASKGFKEGDGNQPQHF. In DNA, the CDR3 is TGTGCCAGCAAAGGTTTTAAGGAGGGGGACGGCAATCAGCCCCAGCATTTT. The chain couples TRBV28 to TRBJ1-5; possible D gene TRBD1, 6 bases. The CDR3 has 17 amino acids. CDR1 and CDR2 (germline): MDHEN, SYDVKM. The V and J ends lost 7 bases and 2 bases respectively, with 21 bases between them.

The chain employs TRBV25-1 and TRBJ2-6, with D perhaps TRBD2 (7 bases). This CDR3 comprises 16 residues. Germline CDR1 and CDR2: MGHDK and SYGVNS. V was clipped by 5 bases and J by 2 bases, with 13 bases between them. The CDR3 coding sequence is TGTGCCAGCAGTAGGGGGGGATTGGCTGGGGCCAACGTCCTGACTTTC. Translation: CASSRGGLAGANVLTF.

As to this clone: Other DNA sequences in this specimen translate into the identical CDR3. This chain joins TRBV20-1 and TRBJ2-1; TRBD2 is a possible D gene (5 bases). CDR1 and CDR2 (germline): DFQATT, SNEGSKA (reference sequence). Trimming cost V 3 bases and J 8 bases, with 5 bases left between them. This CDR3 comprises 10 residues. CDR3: CSARGDEQFF. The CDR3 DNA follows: TGCAGTGCTAGGGGAGATGAGCAGTTCTTC.

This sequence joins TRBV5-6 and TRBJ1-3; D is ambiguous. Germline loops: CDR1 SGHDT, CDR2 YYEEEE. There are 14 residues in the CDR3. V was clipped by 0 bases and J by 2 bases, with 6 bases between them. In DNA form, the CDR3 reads TGTGCCAGCAGCTTGGGGGGAGCTGGAAACACCATATATTTT. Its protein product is CASSLGGAGNTIYF.

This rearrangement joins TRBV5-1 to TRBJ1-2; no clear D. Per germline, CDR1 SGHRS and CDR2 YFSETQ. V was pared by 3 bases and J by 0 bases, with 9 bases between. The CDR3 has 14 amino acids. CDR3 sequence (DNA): TGCGCCAGCAGCTCAGTAGACGCTAACTATGGCTACACCTTC. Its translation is CASSSVDANYGYTF.

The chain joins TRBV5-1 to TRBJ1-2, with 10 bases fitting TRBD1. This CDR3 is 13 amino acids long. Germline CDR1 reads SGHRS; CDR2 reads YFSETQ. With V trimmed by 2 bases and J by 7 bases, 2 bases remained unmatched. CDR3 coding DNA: TGCGCCAGCAGCTTTGACAGGGGGCTTGGCTACACCTTC. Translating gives CASSFDRGLGYTF.

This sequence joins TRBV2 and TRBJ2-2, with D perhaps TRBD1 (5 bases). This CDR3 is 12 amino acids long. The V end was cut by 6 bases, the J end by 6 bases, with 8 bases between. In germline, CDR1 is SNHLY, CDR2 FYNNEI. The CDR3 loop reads CASRTRAGELFF. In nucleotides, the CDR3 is TGTGCCAGCAGAACCAGGGCCGGGGAGCTGTTTTTT.

In DNA form, the CDR3 reads TGTGCCATCAAAGAGCAGACTAGCACAGATACGCAGTATTTT. Translated: CAIKEQTSTDTQYF. The rearrangement joins TRBV10-3 to TRBJ2-3; D uncertain. V dropped 7 bases and J dropped 0 bases, with 11 bases sitting between them. Germline lookup yields CDR1 ENHRY and CDR2 SYGVKD. CDR3 length equals 14 residues.

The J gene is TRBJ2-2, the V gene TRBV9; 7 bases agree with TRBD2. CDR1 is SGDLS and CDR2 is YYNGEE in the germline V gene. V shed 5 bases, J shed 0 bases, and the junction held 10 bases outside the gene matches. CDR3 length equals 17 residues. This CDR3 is CASSVTSLRSNTGELFF. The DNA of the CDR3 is TGTGCCAGCAGTGTGACTAGCCTCCGATCGAACACCGGGGAGCTGTTTTTT.